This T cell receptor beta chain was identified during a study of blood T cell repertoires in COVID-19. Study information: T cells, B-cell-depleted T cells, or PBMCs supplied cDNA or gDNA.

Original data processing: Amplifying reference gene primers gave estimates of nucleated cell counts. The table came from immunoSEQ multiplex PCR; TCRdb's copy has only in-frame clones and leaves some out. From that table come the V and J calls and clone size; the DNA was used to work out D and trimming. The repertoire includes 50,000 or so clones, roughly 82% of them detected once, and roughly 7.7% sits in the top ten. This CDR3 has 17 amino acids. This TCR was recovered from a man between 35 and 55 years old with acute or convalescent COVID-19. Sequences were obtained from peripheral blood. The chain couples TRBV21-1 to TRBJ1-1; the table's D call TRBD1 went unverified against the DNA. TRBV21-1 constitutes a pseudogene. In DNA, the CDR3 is TGTGCCAGCAGCGGCCCTGGGGGCGCCAGCTTTAACACTGAAGCTTTCTTT. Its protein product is CASSGPGGASFNTEAFF.